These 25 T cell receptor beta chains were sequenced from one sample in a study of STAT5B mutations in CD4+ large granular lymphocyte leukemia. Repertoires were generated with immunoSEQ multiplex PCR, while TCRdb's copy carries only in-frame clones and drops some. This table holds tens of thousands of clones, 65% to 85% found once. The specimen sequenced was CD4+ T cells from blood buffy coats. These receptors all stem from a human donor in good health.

The CDR3 here is CASSNPSSWAGGTQYF. CDR3 sequence (DNA): TGTGCCAGTAGTAACCCTTCTTCGTGGGCTGGGGGGACCCAGTACTTC. V and J are TRBV19 and TRBJ2-5; possibly TRBD1 or TRBD2 for D (5 bases each). Germline CDR1 reads LNHDA; CDR2 reads SQIVND (reference sequence). Trimming shortened V by 4 bases and J by 7 bases, and 22 bases separated the two germline ends. The CDR3 loop spans 16 amino acids. The complete variable domain, with remaining parts taken from reference TRBV19 and TRBJ2-5, reads DGGITQSPKYLFRKEGQNVTLSCEQNLNHDAMYWYRQDPGQGLRLIYYSQIVNDFQKGDIAEGYSVSREKKESFPLTVTSAQKNPTAFYLCASSNPSSWAGGTQYFGPGTRLLVL.

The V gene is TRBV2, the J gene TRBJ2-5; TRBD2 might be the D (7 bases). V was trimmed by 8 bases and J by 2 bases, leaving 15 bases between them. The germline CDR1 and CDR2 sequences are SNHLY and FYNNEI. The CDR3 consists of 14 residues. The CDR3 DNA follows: TGTGCCAGCGCGAAGGGGGGGGATCAAGAGACCCAGTACTTC. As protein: CASAKGGDQETQYF.

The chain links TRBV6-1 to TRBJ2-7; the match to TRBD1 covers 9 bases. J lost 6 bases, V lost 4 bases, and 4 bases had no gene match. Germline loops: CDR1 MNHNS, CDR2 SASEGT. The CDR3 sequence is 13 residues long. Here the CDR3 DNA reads TGTGCCAGCAGTGTACGGACAGGGGTCGAGCAGTACTTC. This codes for CASSVRTGVEQYF.

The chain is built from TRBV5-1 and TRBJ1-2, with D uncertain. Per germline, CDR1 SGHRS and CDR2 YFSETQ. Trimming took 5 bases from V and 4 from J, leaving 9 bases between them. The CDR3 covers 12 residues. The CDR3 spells CASSPESYGYTF. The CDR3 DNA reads TGCGCCAGCAGTCCAGAATCCTATGGCTACACCTTC.

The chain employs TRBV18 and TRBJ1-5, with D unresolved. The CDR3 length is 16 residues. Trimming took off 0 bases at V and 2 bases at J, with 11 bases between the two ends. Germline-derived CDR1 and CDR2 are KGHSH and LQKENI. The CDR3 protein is CASSPPSTRGNQPQHF. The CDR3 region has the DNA TGTGCCAGCTCACCACCTTCTACCCGAGGCAATCAGCCCCAGCATTTT.

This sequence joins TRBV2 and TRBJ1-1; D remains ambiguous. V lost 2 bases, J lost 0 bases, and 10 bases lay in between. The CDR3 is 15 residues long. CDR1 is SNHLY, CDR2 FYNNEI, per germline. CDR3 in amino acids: CASSEMLGMNTEAFF. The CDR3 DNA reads TGTGCCAGCAGTGAAATGCTTGGCATGAACACTGAAGCTTTCTTT.

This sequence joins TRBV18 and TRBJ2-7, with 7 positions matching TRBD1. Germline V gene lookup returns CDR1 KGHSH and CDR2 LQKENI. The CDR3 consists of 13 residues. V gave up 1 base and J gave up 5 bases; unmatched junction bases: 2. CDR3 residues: CASSPRGGDEQYF. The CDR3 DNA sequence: TGTGCCAGCTCACCACGAGGGGGCGACGAGCAGTACTTC.

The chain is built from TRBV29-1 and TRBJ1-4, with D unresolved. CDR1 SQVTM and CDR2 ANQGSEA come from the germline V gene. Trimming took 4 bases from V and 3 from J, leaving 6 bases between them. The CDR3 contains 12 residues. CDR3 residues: CSVVGSNEKLFF. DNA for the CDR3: TGCAGCGTTGTAGGGTCTAATGAAAAACTGTTTTTT. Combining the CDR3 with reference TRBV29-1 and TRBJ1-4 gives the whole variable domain SAVISQKPSRDICQRGTSLTIQCQVDSQVTMMFWYRQQPGQSLTLIATANQGSEATYESGFVIDKFPISRPNLTFSTLTVSNMSPEDSSIYLCSVVGSNEKLFFGSGTQLSVL.

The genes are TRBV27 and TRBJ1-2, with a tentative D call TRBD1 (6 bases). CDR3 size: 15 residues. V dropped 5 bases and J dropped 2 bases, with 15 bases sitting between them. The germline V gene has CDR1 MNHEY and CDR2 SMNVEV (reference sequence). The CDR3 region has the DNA TGTGCCAGCAGTGGTCAGGGGACAAGAAACTATGGCTACACCTTC. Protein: CASSGQGTRNYGYTF.

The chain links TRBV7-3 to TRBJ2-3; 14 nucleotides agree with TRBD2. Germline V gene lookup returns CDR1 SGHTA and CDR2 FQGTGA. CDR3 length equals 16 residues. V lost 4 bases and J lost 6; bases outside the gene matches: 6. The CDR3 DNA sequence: TGTGCCAGCAGCTCGGGACTAGCGGGAGCATCTGATACGCAGTATTTT. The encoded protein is CASSSGLAGASDTQYF.

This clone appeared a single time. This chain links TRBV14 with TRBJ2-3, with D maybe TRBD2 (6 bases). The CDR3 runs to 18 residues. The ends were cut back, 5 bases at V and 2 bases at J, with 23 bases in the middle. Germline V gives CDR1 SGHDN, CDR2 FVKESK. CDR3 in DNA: TGTGCCAGCAGCTCCTCTTTGATTGGGCGGGAAAACACAGATACGCAGTATTTT. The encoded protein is CASSSSLIGRENTDTQYF.

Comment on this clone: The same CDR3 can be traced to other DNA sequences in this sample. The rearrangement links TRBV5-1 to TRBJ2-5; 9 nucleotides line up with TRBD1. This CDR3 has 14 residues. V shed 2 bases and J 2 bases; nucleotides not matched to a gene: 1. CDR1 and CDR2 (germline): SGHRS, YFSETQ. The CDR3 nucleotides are TGCGCCAGCAGCTTTGGACAGGGGCAAGAGACCCAGTACTTC. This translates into CASSFGQGQETQYF. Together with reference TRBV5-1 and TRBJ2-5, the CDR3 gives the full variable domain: KAGVTQTPRYLIKTRGQQVTLSCSPISGHRSVSWYQQTPGQGLQFLFEYFSETQRNKGNFPGRFSGRQFSNSRSEMNVSTLELGDSALYLCASSFGQGQETQYFGPGTRLLVL.

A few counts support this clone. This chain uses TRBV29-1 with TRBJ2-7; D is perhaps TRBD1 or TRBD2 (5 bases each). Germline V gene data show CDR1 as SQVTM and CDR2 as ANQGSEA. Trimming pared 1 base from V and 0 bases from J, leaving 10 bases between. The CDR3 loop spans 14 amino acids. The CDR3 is CSVEGAGSSYEQYF. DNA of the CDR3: TGCAGCGTTGAAGGCGCAGGGAGCTCCTACGAGCAGTACTTC.

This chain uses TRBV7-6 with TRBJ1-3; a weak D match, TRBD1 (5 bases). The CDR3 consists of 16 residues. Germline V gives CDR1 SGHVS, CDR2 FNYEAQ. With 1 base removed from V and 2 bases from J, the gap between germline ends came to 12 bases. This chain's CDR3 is CASSLVGTAAGNTIYF. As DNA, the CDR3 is TGTGCCAGCAGCTTAGTTGGGACCGCAGCTGGAAACACCATATATTTT.

As DNA, the CDR3 is TGTGCTAGCGCCCGGGACGGCTATGGCTACACCTTC. This encodes CASARDGYGYTF. The rearrangement uses TRBV12-5 and TRBJ1-2; weak D call: TRBD1 (5 bases). The CDR3 runs 12 residues. Between the trimmed V and J ends, which lost 9 bases and 4 bases, there was a span of 12 bases. Germline V gives CDR1 LGHNT, CDR2 FRNRAP.

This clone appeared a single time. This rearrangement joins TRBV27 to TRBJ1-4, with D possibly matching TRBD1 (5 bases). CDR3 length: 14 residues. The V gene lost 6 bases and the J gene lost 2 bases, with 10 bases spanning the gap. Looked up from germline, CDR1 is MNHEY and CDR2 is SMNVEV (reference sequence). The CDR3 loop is CASRRDVTNEKLFF. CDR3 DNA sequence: TGTGCCAGCAGACGGGACGTTACTAATGAAAAACTGTTTTTT.

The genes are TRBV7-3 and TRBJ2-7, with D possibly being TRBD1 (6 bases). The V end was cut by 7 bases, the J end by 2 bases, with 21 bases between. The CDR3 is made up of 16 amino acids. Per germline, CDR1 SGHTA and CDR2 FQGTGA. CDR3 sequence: CASTLQRGMPTYEQYF. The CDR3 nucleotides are TGTGCCAGCACCCTTCAAAGGGGGATGCCAACCTACGAGCAGTACTTC.

CDR3 loop: CASRDSKGTDTQYF. CDR3 DNA: TGTGCCAGCAGAGATTCAAAGGGGACAGATACGCAGTATTTT. The chain uses TRBV6-6 and TRBJ2-3; D might be TRBD1 (5 bases). This CDR3 has 14 residues. Germline CDR1 is MNHNY and CDR2 is SVGAGI (reference sequence). The V end lost 6 bases, the J end lost 3 bases, and 13 bases lay between the germline ends.

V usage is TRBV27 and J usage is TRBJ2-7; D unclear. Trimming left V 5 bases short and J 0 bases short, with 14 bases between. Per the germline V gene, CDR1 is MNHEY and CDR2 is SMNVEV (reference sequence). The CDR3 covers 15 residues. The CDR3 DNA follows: TGTGCCAGCAGTACACGTGGACGAAACTCCTACGAGCAGTACTTC. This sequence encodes CASSTRGRNSYEQYF.

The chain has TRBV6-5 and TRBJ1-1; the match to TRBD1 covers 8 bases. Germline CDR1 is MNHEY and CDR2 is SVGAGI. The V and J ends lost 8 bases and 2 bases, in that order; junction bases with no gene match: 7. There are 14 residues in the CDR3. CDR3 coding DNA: TGTGCCAGCTCAAAGGACAGGGTCAACACTGAAGCTTTCTTT. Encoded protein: CASSKDRVNTEAFF.

The CDR3 bases are TGTGCCAGCAGCGTTCCGAGGGCCGGCGGGCAGAGCACAGATACGCAGTATTTT. This codes for CASSVPRAGGQSTDTQYF. The J gene is TRBJ2-3, the V gene TRBV9, with D perhaps TRBD2 (5 bases). From germline, CDR1 is SGDLS and CDR2 YYNGEE. V shed 2 bases and J shed 0 bases, with 19 bases lying between them. This CDR3 has 18 residues.

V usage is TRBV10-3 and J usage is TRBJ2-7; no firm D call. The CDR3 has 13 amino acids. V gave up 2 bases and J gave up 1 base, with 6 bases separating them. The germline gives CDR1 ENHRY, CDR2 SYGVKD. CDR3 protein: CAISERKSYEQYF. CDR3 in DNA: TGTGCCATCAGTGAGAGGAAGTCCTACGAGCAGTACTTC.

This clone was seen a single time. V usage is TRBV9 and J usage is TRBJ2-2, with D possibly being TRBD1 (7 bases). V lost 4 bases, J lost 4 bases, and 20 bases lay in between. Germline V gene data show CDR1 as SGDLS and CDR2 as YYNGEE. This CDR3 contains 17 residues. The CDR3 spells CASSPFRQGAGTGELFF. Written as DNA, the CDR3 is TGTGCCAGCAGCCCGTTCCGACAGGGAGCGGGCACCGGGGAGCTGTTTTTT.

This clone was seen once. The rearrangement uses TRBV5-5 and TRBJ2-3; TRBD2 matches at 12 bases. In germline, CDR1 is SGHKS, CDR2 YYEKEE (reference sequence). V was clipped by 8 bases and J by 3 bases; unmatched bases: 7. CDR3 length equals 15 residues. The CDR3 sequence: CASSTSGSWTDTQYF. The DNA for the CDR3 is TGTGCCAGTTCGACTAGCGGGAGTTGGACAGATACGCAGTATTTT.

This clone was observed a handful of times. The CDR3 loop reads CASRPGTGSYGELFF. CDR3 bases: TGTGCCAGCAGACCGGGGACAGGGTCGTACGGGGAGCTGTTTTTT. The chain employs TRBV7-9 and TRBJ2-2; 9 bases are a match to TRBD1. Per germline, CDR1 SEHNR and CDR2 FQNEAQ (reference sequence). The trim removed 6 bases at V and 7 bases at J, leaving 9 bases unmatched. This CDR3 spans 15 amino acids.